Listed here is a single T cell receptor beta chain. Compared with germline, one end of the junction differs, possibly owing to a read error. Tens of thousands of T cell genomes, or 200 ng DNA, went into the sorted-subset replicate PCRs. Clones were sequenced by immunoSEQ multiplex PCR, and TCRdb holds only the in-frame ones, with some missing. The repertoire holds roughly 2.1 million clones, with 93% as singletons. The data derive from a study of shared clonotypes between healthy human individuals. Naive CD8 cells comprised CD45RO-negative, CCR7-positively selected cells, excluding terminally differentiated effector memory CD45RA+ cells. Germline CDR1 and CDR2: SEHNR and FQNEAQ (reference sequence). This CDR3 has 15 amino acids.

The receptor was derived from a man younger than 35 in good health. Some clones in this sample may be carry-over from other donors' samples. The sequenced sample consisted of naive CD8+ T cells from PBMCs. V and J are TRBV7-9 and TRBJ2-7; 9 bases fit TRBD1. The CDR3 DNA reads TGCGCCAGCAGCCACCTGGGACAGGGAACGTACGAGCAGTACTTC. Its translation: CASSHLGQGTYEQYF. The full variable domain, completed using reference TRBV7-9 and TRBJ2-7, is DTGVSQNPRHKITKRGQNVTFRCDPISEHNRLYWYRQTLGQGPEFLTYFQNEAQLEKSRLLSDRFSAERPKGSFSTLEIQRTEQGDSAMYLCASSHLGQGTYEQYFGPGTRLTVT.